These T cell receptor beta chains were read from a single sample in a study of healthy donors' naive CD4 and CD8 T cells. TCRdb passed the reads through MiXCR, listing each CDR3 protein once. This table has some 190,000 distinct CDR3 sequences, 65% to 80% appearing once. The sequenced sample was naive CD4+ and CD8+ T cells sorted from blood, pooled from several donors. The receptor source for this set is a pool of human donors in good health; the sample pools cells from several healthy donors. Each CDR3 is given with its conserved first and last residue. D genes are given only for firm matches. The listing skips clone size in some rows; elsewhere it reads once, few, many or a size class.

v_call: TRBV19; j_call: TRBJ2-2; clone_size: .; d_call: TRBD1; cdr3_nt: TGTGCCAGCGCTCCGGGACAGGGGTACACCGGGGAGCTGTTTTTT; cdr3_aa: CASAPGQGYTGELFF
v_call: TRBV11-2; j_call: TRBJ1-2; clone_size: .; d_call: TRBD1; cdr3_nt: TGTGCCAGCAGCTCCGGGACAGGGTCATCGGGCTACACCTTC; cdr3_aa: CASSSGTGSSGYTF
v_call: TRBV18; j_call: TRBJ1-6; clone_size: .; d_call: TRBD1; cdr3_nt: TGTGCCAGCTCAGGACAGGATTCACCCCTCCACTTT; cdr3_aa: CASSGQDSPLHF
v_call: TRBV27; j_call: TRBJ2-7; clone_size: .; d_call: TRBD1; cdr3_nt: TGTGCCAGCGGTTTAGCAGGGGGCTACGAGCAGTACTTC; cdr3_aa: CASGLAGGYEQYF
v_call: TRBV20-1; j_call: TRBJ2-5; clone_size: .; d_call: .; cdr3_nt: TGCAGTGCCGTCGCGACAGACCTCCTCCGCACCCAGTACTTC; cdr3_aa: CSAVATDLLRTQYF
v_call: TRBV5-1; j_call: TRBJ1-1; clone_size: once; d_call: TRBD1; cdr3_nt: TGCGCCAGCAGCAAACAGGACAGGATAGATGAAGCTTTCTTT; cdr3_aa: CASSKQDRIDEAFF
v_call: TRBV19; j_call: TRBJ1-1; clone_size: once; d_call: .; cdr3_nt: TGTGCCAGTAGTATCACCCTCGGGCTCACTGAAGCTTTCTTT; cdr3_aa: CASSITLGLTEAFF
v_call: TRBV27; j_call: TRBJ2-7; clone_size: once; d_call: TRBD1; cdr3_nt: TGTGCCAGCAGCCATCATCCGGGACAGGGAAACCACGAGCAGTACTTC; cdr3_aa: CASSHHPGQGNHEQYF
v_call: TRBV19; j_call: TRBJ2-3; clone_size: .; d_call: .; cdr3_nt: TGTGCCAGTAGGCCCGCGGGGACCCCAGATACGCAGTATTTT; cdr3_aa: CASRPAGTPDTQYF
v_call: TRBV6-5; j_call: TRBJ1-5; clone_size: few; d_call: TRBD1; cdr3_nt: TGTGCCAGCAGGACAGGGTTGGGGCAGCCCCAGCATTTT; cdr3_aa: CASRTGLGQPQHF
v_call: TRBV6-5; j_call: TRBJ2-1; clone_size: .; d_call: TRBD2; cdr3_nt: TGTGCCAGCAGTTACTCGGGACTAGGTATTTATGAGCAGTTCTTC; cdr3_aa: CASSYSGLGIYEQFF
v_call: TRBV13; j_call: TRBJ2-1; clone_size: .; d_call: .; cdr3_nt: TGTGCCAGCACCTGGAGCGCCTACAATGAGCAGTTCTTC; cdr3_aa: CASTWSAYNEQFF
v_call: TRBV5-1; j_call: TRBJ2-2; clone_size: .; d_call: TRBD2; cdr3_nt: TGCGCCAGCAGCTTGGCCCTAGCGGGAGGACCCACCGGGGAGCTGTTTTTT; cdr3_aa: CASSLALAGGPTGELFF